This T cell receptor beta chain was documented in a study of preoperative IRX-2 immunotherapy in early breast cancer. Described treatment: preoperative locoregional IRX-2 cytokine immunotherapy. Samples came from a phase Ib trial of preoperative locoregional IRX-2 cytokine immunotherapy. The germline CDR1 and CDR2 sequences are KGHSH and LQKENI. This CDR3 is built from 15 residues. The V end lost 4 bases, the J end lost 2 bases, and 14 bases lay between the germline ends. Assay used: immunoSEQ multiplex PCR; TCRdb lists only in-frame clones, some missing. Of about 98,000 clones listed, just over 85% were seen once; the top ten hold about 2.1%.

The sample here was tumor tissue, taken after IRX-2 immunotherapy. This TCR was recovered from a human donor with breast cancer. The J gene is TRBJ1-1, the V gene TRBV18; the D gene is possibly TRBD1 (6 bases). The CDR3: CASSQGQRLNTEAFF. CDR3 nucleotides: TGTGCCAGCTCACAAGGACAGAGATTAAACACTGAAGCTTTCTTT.